A single sample gave rise to the 18 T cell receptor beta chains below, sequenced in a study of shared clonotypes between healthy human individuals. Method: immunoSEQ multiplex PCR; TCRdb's copy keeps in-frame clones and lacks some. The sample has about 600,000 clones; around 76% are singletons. Material for sequencing was PBMCs. These receptors were collected from a middle-aged woman in good health. Some clones in this sample may be carry-over from other donors' samples.

The chain recombines TRBV7-8 with TRBJ2-3, with no clear D. Per the germline V gene, CDR1 is SGHVS and CDR2 is FQNEAQ. Trimming took 4 bases from V and 4 from J, leaving 15 bases between them. CDR3 length: 15 amino acids. CDR3 protein: CASSSRLRGPDTQYF. CDR3 in DNA: TGTGCCAGCAGCTCACGGTTGCGAGGCCCAGATACGCAGTATTTT.

In this sample, this clone turned up once. The rearrangement links TRBV15 to TRBJ1-2; 10 bases fit TRBD1. Germline CDR1 and CDR2: LNHNV and YYDKDF (reference sequence). The CDR3 sequence is 16 residues long. V was pared by 4 bases and J by 7 bases, with 12 bases of the junction left unmatched. In DNA form, the CDR3 reads TGTGCCACCAGCAAAACCCATTTGACAGGGGGCAGTGGCTACACCTTC. This sequence encodes CATSKTHLTGGSGYTF.

This clone was seen more than once but under ten times. The chain carries TRBV7-9 and TRBJ2-3, with TRBD2 matching over 13 bases. This CDR3 comprises 13 residues. CDR1 and CDR2 (germline): SEHNR, FQNEAQ (reference sequence). J lost 4 bases, V lost 10 bases, and 2 bases had no gene match. CDR3 sequence: CATGLAGSDTQYF. As DNA, the CDR3 is TGTGCCACGGGACTAGCGGGATCAGATACGCAGTATTTT.

The V and J genes are TRBV5-4 and TRBJ2-3; the match to TRBD2 covers 13 bases. The CDR3 extends over 17 amino acids. Germline lookup yields CDR1 SGHNT and CDR2 YYREEE (reference sequence). Trimming at V came to 1 base and at J to 5 bases, leaving 7 bases not matched to a gene. CDR3 amino acids: CASSLPGLAGVVDTQYF. CDR3 bases: TGTGCCAGCAGCTTGCCCGGACTAGCGGGAGTGGTAGATACGCAGTATTTT.

This clone was detected only once. The rearrangement uses TRBV2 and TRBJ2-1; D unresolved. This CDR3 has 16 amino acids. Trimming removed 5 bases at V and 5 bases at J, with 19 bases between. CDR1 and CDR2 (germline): SNHLY, FYNNEI. In DNA, the CDR3 is TGTGCCAGCAGTAGGCGGTCCATCCGGTCGGACAATGAGCAGTTCTTC. This codes for CASSRRSIRSDNEQFF.

This clone has a handful of counts. This chain links TRBV7-9 with TRBJ1-1, with D possibly TRBD1 on 6 matching bases. The CDR3 runs 12 residues. Germline loops: CDR1 SEHNR, CDR2 FQNEAQ (reference sequence). V was shortened by 8 bases and J by 5 bases, with 12 bases between the two germline ends. This chain's CDR3 is CASDRGRTEAFF. CDR3 DNA sequence: TGTGCCAGCGATAGGGGGAGGACTGAAGCTTTCTTT.

This clone is a singleton in its sample. The rearrangement uses TRBV28 and TRBJ1-2; D might be TRBD1 (6 bases). The CDR3 length is 14 residues. The germline V and J ends were trimmed by 6 bases and 4 bases, with 15 bases remaining between them. CDR1 and CDR2 (germline): MDHEN, SYDVKM. This CDR3 is CASSRPTGAYGYTF. DNA for the CDR3: TGTGCCAGCAGCCGACCGACAGGCGCCTATGGCTACACCTTC.

The chain has TRBV15 and TRBJ1-1; 8 nucleotides agree with TRBD1. The germline V gene has CDR1 LNHNV and CDR2 YYDKDF (reference sequence). This CDR3 has 15 amino acids. The V gene end was trimmed by 5 bases and the J gene end by 1 base; junction bases not matched to a gene: 6. The DNA for the CDR3 is TGTGCCACCAGCTACGCTGGACAGGGGAACACTGAAGCTTTCTTT. The encoded protein is CATSYAGQGNTEAFF.

The chain employs TRBV9 and TRBJ2-1, with D possibly being TRBD1 or TRBD2 (6 bases each). The CDR3 has 14 residues. Per germline, CDR1 SGDLS and CDR2 YYNGEE. Trimming pared 4 bases from V and 7 bases from J, leaving 15 bases between. CDR3 nucleotides: TGTGCCAGCAGCACCCCCATAGGGGGGAATGAGCAGTTCTTC. Translated: CASSTPIGGNEQFF.

The J gene is TRBJ2-5, the V gene TRBV28, with D hard to call. V was shortened by 6 bases and J by 2 bases, with 4 bases between the two germline ends. The CDR3 covers 11 residues. Looked up from germline, CDR1 is MDHEN and CDR2 is SYDVKM. CDR3 DNA: TGTGCCAGCAGGAGGCAAGAGACCCAGTACTTC. This gives the protein CASRRQETQYF.

The rearrangement joins TRBV4-2 to TRBJ2-3; the D gene is possibly TRBD2 (5 bases). The V end was cut by 1 base, the J end by 4 bases, with 12 bases between. Germline lookup yields CDR1 LGHNA and CDR2 YNFKEQ. The CDR3 consists of 15 residues. CDR3 residues: CASSQADLAADTQYF. The CDR3 DNA reads TGTGCCAGCAGCCAAGCGGATCTAGCCGCAGATACGCAGTATTTT.

The chain links TRBV15 to TRBJ1-2; a weak D match, TRBD1 (6 bases). V lost 3 bases and J lost 4, with 12 bases in between. The CDR3 is made up of 14 amino acids. Per the germline V gene, CDR1 is LNHNV and CDR2 is YYDKDF (reference sequence). The CDR3 sequence is CATSSGQILYGYTF. CDR3 bases: TGTGCCACCAGCAGCGGACAGATCCTCTATGGCTACACCTTC.

The rearrangement uses TRBV9 and TRBJ2-2; either TRBD1 or TRBD2 may supply D (6 bases each). The CDR3 is made up of 16 amino acids. V lost 2 bases and J lost 1, with 12 bases in between. Germline-derived CDR1 and CDR2 are SGDLS and YYNGEE. The CDR3 loop is CASSVGAGMNTGELFF. The DNA for the CDR3 is TGTGCCAGCAGCGTGGGGGCGGGAATGAACACCGGGGAGCTGTTTTTT.

The chain links TRBV6-1 to TRBJ2-1, with TRBD2 matching over 11 bases. Germline values: CDR1 MNHNS, CDR2 SASEGT. CDR3 length: 15 residues. V shed 4 bases, J shed 8 bases, and the junction held 7 bases outside the gene matches. The CDR3 protein is CASSVLAGGLDEQFF. CDR3 DNA sequence: TGTGCCAGCAGTGTCCTAGCGGGAGGTTTAGATGAGCAGTTCTTC.

V usage is TRBV28 and J usage is TRBJ1-5; 9 bases are a match to TRBD1. The CDR3 spans 15 residues. The J segment lost 3 bases and the V segment lost 6 bases, leaving 6 bases of the junction unmatched. Germline values: CDR1 MDHEN, CDR2 SYDVKM. The CDR3 nucleotides read TGTGCCAGCAGCCCCGGGGACAGGGACAATCAGCCCCAGCATTTT. It encodes CASSPGDRDNQPQHF.

This clone is a singleton in its sample. CDR3: CASSRLAGADTGELFF. In DNA, the CDR3 is TGTGCCAGCAGCCGTCTAGCGGGAGCCGACACCGGGGAGCTGTTTTTT. The V and J genes are TRBV7-2 and TRBJ2-2; 10 positions match TRBD2. This CDR3 comprises 16 residues. J gave up 3 bases and V 5 bases, and 6 bases lay outside the gene matches. Germline V gene lookup returns CDR1 SGHTA and CDR2 FQGNSA.

The chain employs TRBV14 and TRBJ2-2; D remains unclear. Germline values: CDR1 SGHDN, CDR2 FVKESK. This CDR3 is 13 amino acids long. With 5 bases removed from V and 7 bases from J, the gap between germline ends came to 11 bases. This CDR3 reads CASSENLGGELFF. The CDR3 DNA sequence: TGTGCCAGCAGCGAGAATCTAGGCGGGGAGCTGTTTTTT.

The genes are TRBV13 and TRBJ2-2; TRBD1 matches 7 bases. V trimming: 2 bases; J trimming: 4 bases; junction bases outside the gene matches: 7. The CDR3 has 16 amino acids. CDR1 is PRHDT and CDR2 is FYEKMQ in the germline V gene (reference sequence). In DNA form, the CDR3 reads TGTGCCAGCAGCTTACCTGATGGGACAGTCACCGGGGAGCTGTTTTTT. Translating gives CASSLPDGTVTGELFF. Full variable domain (rest looked up from reference TRBV13 and TRBJ2-2): AAGVIQSPRHLIKEKRETATLKCYPIPRHDTVYWYQQGPGQDPQFLISFYEKMQSDKGSIPDRFSAQQFSDYHSELNMSSLELGDSALYFCASSLPDGTVTGELFFGEGSRLTVL.